This record covers a single T cell receptor (beta chain). Its target is not known. Germline V gene lookup returns CDR1 SEHNR and CDR2 FQNEAQ (reference sequence). There are 14 residues in the CDR3. V shed 5 bases and J shed 6 bases, with 16 bases lying between them. Assay: immunoSEQ multiplex PCR; the TCRdb copy retains only in-frame clones and omits some. The table shows about 12,000 clones, with roughly 71% occurring only once. This sample was taken from a study of vaccination effects on CD4 cells after COVID-19. Findings and caveats of the study: Long after vaccination, the clones induced by infection and by vaccine shrank markedly in size. Nearly all vaccine-induced clones in healthy recipients recognized only SARS-CoV-2.

In the ViraFEST assay, antigen-specific CD4+ clonotypes were identified by expansion after peptide-pool stimulation. A 10-day culture period preceded the isolation of CD4+ T cells. Each person got two doses of an mRNA SARS-CoV-2 vaccine, BNT162b2 or mRNA-1273. PBMC cultures contained about 2 million cells per well, 7.5 to 10 IU/ml IL-2 and 10 ug/ml peptides. Days 3 and 7 saw half the medium replaced with IL-2 medium. The chain uses TRBV7-9 and TRBJ1-1, with a possible D match to TRBD1 (5 bases). The specimen was CD4+ T cells from PBMCs cultured with SARS-CoV-2 spike peptides, collected after COVID-19 vaccination. This TCR came from a human donor who received a COVID-19 vaccine. The chain's CDR3 is CASSPDAGRAEAFF. The CDR3 DNA sequence: TGTGCCAGCAGCCCTGACGCAGGGAGGGCTGAAGCTTTCTTT.